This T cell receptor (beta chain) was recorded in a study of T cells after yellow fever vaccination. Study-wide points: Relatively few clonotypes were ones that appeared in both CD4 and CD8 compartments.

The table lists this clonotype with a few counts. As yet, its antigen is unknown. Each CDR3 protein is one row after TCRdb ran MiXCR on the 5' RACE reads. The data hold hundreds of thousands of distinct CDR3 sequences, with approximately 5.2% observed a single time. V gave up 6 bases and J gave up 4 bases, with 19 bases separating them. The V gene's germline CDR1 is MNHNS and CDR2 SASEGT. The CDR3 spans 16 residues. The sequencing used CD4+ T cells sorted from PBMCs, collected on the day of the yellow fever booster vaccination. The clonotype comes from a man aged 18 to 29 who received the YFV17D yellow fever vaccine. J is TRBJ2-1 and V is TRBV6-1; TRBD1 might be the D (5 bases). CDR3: CASSVKAGFKYNEQFF. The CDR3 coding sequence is TGTGCCAGCAGCGTAAAGGCAGGGTTTAAGTACAATGAGCAGTTCTTC.